Each of the 10 T cell receptor beta chains below was sequenced from the same sample in a study of OX40 agonist ivuxolimab in advanced cancers. The protocol was immunoSEQ multiplex PCR, while the TCRdb copy is restricted to in-frame clones and leaves out a portion. In the table there are about 32,000 clones, over 80% of which are singletons. The sample consisted of CD4+ or CD8+ T cells sorted from blood, taken in a trial of the OX40 agonist ivuxolimab. These receptor sequences come from an adult with an advanced solid tumor such as melanoma, head and neck, liver or kidney cancer.

CDR3 coding DNA: TGTGCCAGCAGTTATGAGACCCAGTACTTC. Protein: CASSYETQYF. This chain links TRBV2 with TRBJ2-5; D is unresolved. Trimming took off 5 bases at V and 5 bases at J, with 3 bases between the two ends. The V gene's germline CDR1 is SNHLY and CDR2 FYNNEI. The CDR3 length is 10 residues.

The chain employs TRBV10-1 and TRBJ1-6; D is uncertain. In germline, CDR1 is WNHNN, CDR2 SYGVQD (reference sequence). Trimming removed 6 bases at V and 5 bases at J, with 8 bases between. The CDR3 consists of 13 residues. CDR3 loop: CASSGGNNSPLHF. The CDR3 DNA reads as TGCGCCAGCAGCGGCGGAAATAATTCACCCCTCCACTTT.

The CDR3 loop reads CASSPSSDNEQFF. The CDR3 DNA reads as TGCGCCAGCAGCCCATCCAGTGACAATGAGCAGTTCTTC. This chain connects TRBV5-1 to TRBJ2-1; D is uncertain. Trimming took 4 bases from V and 5 from J, leaving 10 bases between them. The CDR3 sequence is 13 residues long. The germline CDR1 and CDR2 sequences are SGHRS and YFSETQ. Together with reference TRBV5-1 and TRBJ2-1, the CDR3 gives the full variable domain: KAGVTQTPRYLIKTRGQQVTLSCSPISGHRSVSWYQQTPGQGLQFLFEYFSETQRNKGNFPGRFSGRQFSNSRSEMNVSTLELGDSALYLCASSPSSDNEQFFGPGTRLTVL.

The CDR3 nucleotides are TGTGCCAGCAGCGATGGGCCAAGGGGCTCAGATACGCAGTATTTT. It codes for CASSDGPRGSDTQYF. The J gene is TRBJ2-3, the V gene TRBV5-6, with D possibly TRBD1 on 5 matching bases. V was shortened by 4 bases and J by 4 bases, with 16 bases between the two germline ends. The germline gives CDR1 SGHDT, CDR2 YYEEEE. The CDR3 spans 15 residues.

The chain carries TRBV5-8 and TRBJ2-2; 15 nucleotides line up with TRBD2. Germline V gives CDR1 SGHTS, CDR2 YDEGEE. Germline trimming cut 4 bases from V and 3 bases from J; bases unmatched to any gene: 7. The CDR3 loop spans 18 amino acids. CDR3 sequence (DNA): TGTGCCAGCAGCAAAGGACTAGCGGGAGGGCCGTACACCGGGGAGCTGTTTTTT. This sequence encodes CASSKGLAGGPYTGELFF.

The chain joins TRBV6-5 to TRBJ1-2; D is possibly TRBD1 (5 bases). The germline V gene encodes CDR1 MNHEY and CDR2 SVGAGI. V lost 3 bases and J lost 5, with 13 bases in between. The CDR3 has 14 residues. The CDR3 is CASSYLTAGYGYTF. CDR3 sequence (DNA): TGTGCCAGCAGTTATCTGACAGCCGGGTATGGCTACACCTTC.

The chain couples TRBV5-8 to TRBJ2-1; 8 bases fit TRBD1. The V segment lost 2 bases and the J segment 7 bases; nucleotides outside the gene matches: 2. The CDR3 consists of 13 residues. Per germline, CDR1 SGHTS and CDR2 YDEGEE. CDR3 protein: CASSFRGRNEQFF. CDR3 nucleotides: TGTGCCAGCAGCTTCAGGGGGCGGAATGAGCAGTTCTTC.

This clone was observed a single time. The chain couples TRBV28 to TRBJ2-7; 14 bases are a match to TRBD2. Germline CDR1 reads MDHEN; CDR2 reads SYDVKM. Trimming at V came to 5 bases and at J to 4 bases, leaving 10 bases not matched to a gene. CDR3 length: 17 residues. CDR3 region: CASSPTRLAGGVYEQYF. DNA for the CDR3: TGTGCCAGCAGTCCCACTCGACTAGCGGGAGGGGTATACGAGCAGTACTTC.

The chain recombines TRBV11-3 with TRBJ2-1; D unresolved. Trimming cost V 3 bases and J 13 bases, with 19 bases left between them. In germline, CDR1 is SGHNT, CDR2 YENEEA. The CDR3 consists of 14 residues. DNA for the CDR3: TGTGCCAGCAGCTTTATCGGTGAGGAAGACACACAGTTCTTC. This encodes CASSFIGEEDTQFF.

The chain employs TRBV4-1 and TRBJ2-1; D not certain. The CDR3 totals 15 residues. Germline loops: CDR1 MGHRA, CDR2 YSYEKL. The V gene lost 2 bases and the J gene lost 2 bases, with 10 bases spanning the gap. CDR3 in DNA: TGCGCCAGCAGCCAAACGGAAACCCCCTACAATGAGCAGTTCTTC. Its protein is CASSQTETPYNEQFF.